These T cell receptor beta chains were read from a single sample in a study of T-cell memory formation after mild COVID-19. TCRdb itself ran the 5' RACE reads through MiXCR, one entry per CDR3 protein. In the table there are hundreds of thousands of distinct CDR3 sequences, around 20% of which are singletons. The sample comprised PBMCs or a T cell subset sorted from them (not recorded which). These receptors all come from an adult woman who had mild COVID-19 (a few samples of this study predate the infection). Cell type and time point are not known. Both conserved end residues are part of each CDR3. A D gene is named only where the DNA matches it firmly. Part of the rows lack a size; the others show once, few, many or a class for expanded clones.

few	TRBV20-1	.	TRBJ2-7	CSVRGPSSYEQYF	TGCAGTGTTCGGGGGCCCAGCTCCTACGAGCAGTACTTC
few	TRBV6-5	.	TRBJ2-7	CASSSPGTYEQYF	TGTGCCAGCAGCTCGCCGGGTACCTACGAGCAGTACTTC
.	TRBV18	TRBD1	TRBJ2-7	CASSLMTGSEQYF	TGTGCCAGCTCACTCATGACAGGGTCCGAGCAGTACTTC
few	TRBV5-4	TRBD2	TRBJ2-2	CASSLGGLADTGELFF	TGTGCCAGCAGCTTGGGGGGACTAGCCGACACCGGGGAGCTGTTTTTT
few	TRBV9	.	TRBJ1-1	CASSVAGNPGMNTEAFF	TGTGCCAGCAGCGTAGCGGGGAATCCGGGCATGAACACTGAAGCTTTCTTT
.	TRBV12-3/TRBV12-4	TRBD2	TRBJ2-3	CASSFYRGDLTDTQYF	TGTGCCAGCAGTTTTTACCGGGGGGACCTCACAGATACGCAGTATTTT
.	TRBV4-1	.	TRBJ1-2	CASSPRDGAYYGYTF	TGCGCCAGCAGCCCCCGGGACGGAGCTTACTATGGCTACACCTTC
.	TRBV7-9	.	TRBJ1-1	CASSLEGWNTEAFF	TGTGCCAGCAGCTTAGAGGGGTGGAACACTGAAGCTTTCTTT
.	TRBV10-3	TRBD2	TRBJ2-7	CAISEPISGVFVEQYF	TGTGCCATCAGTGAGCCCATTAGCGGGGTGTTCGTCGAGCAGTACTTC
.	TRBV7-9	TRBD2	TRBJ2-2	CASSHLAGGISVGELFF	TGTGCCAGCAGCCATTTAGCGGGAGGCATTTCCGTCGGGGAGCTGTTTTTT
few	TRBV7-9	.	TRBJ1-1	CASSSVDSLAKAFF	TGTGCCAGCAGCTCCGTAGACAGCCTCGCCAAGGCTTTCTTT
.	TRBV6-5	TRBD1	TRBJ2-1	CTSGGPYNEQFF	TGTACATCAGGGGGACCCTACAATGAGCAGTTCTTC
.	TRBV15	.	TRBJ1-6	CATSRDRTENSPLHF	TGTGCCACCAGCAGAGATCGGACGGAAAATTCACCCCTCCACTTT
.	TRBV12-3/TRBV12-4	.	TRBJ1-6	CASSFWDPTYNSPLHF	TGTGCCAGCAGTTTTTGGGATCCCACTTATAATTCACCCCTCCACTTT
many	TRBV20-1	.	TRBJ2-1	CSARDPLSLEQFF	TGCAGTGCTAGAGATCCCCTATCTTTGGAGCAGTTCTTC
once	TRBV18	.	TRBJ2-7	CASSPSEDEQYF	TGTGCCAGCTCACCCTCGGAGGACGAGCAGTACTTC
few	TRBV5-1	TRBD1	TRBJ2-2	CASSPGTEAGELFF	TGCGCCAGCAGCCCCGGGACAGAGGCCGGGGAGCTGTTTTTT
.	TRBV14	.	TRBJ1-1	CASSQDRGDYTEAFF	TGTGCCAGCAGCCAAGACCGCGGGGACTACACTGAAGCTTTCTTT
few	TRBV6-5	TRBD1	TRBJ1-2	CASSYAGQANYGYTF	TGTGCCAGCAGTTACGCGGGACAGGCGAACTATGGCTACACCTTC
.	TRBV5-5	.	TRBJ1-2	CASNPEGGYGYTF	TGTGCCAGCAACCCCGAGGGGGGCTATGGCTACACCTTC
.	TRBV6-6	TRBD2	TRBJ2-5	CASSLGGGSGETQYF	TGTGCCAGCAGCCTGGGCGGGGGGAGTGGAGAGACCCAGTACTTC
.	TRBV29-1	.	TRBJ2-1	CSVKLDLGKQFF	TGCAGCGTTAAACTGGACTTGGGGAAGCAGTTCTTC
.	TRBV5-1	TRBD1	TRBJ1-5	CASSSTGGAGQPQHF	TGCGCCAGCAGCTCAACAGGGGGCGCGGGGCAGCCCCAGCATTTT
.	TRBV5-1	TRBD2	TRBJ2-7	CASSLRGLAENYEQYF	TGCGCCAGCAGCTTACGGGGACTAGCGGAGAACTACGAGCAGTACTTC
few	TRBV25-1	.	TRBJ2-1	CASSEYDYEQFF	TGTGCCAGCAGTGAATATGATTATGAGCAGTTCTTC
.	TRBV27	TRBD1	TRBJ1-1	CASSLVGQGFGYTEAFF	TGTGCCAGCAGCCTGGTGGGACAGGGGTTCGGGTACACTGAAGCTTTCTTT
.	TRBV7-3	.	TRBJ2-5	CASSKGGLETQYF	TGTGCCAGCAGCAAAGGGGGTCTAGAGACCCAGTACTTC
.	TRBV12-3/TRBV12-4	TRBD2	TRBJ2-7	CASSLVRLAGVSYEQYF	TGTGCCAGCAGTTTAGTTCGGCTAGCGGGAGTCTCCTACGAGCAGTACTTC
few	TRBV23-1	TRBD2	TRBJ2-1	CASSQSVPVLAGGFSSYNEQFF	TGCGCCAGCAGTCAATCGGTCCCCGTTCTAGCGGGGGGATTTAGCTCCTACAATGAGCAGTTCTTC
.	TRBV6-5	.	TRBJ1-4	CASSPQGSRTNEKLFF	TGTGCCAGCAGTCCGCAGGGGAGCAGGACTAATGAAAAACTGTTTTTT
few	TRBV10-3	TRBD1	TRBJ1-1	CAISETGGNTEAFF	TGTGCCATCAGTGAGACAGGGGGGAACACTGAAGCTTTCTTT
few	TRBV5-1	.	TRBJ1-1	CASSLAPGPEAFF	TGCGCCAGCAGCTTGGCACCGGGTCCTGAAGCTTTCTTT
few	TRBV5-1	TRBD2	TRBJ2-7	CASKPSGGYEQYF	TGCGCCAGCAAGCCGAGCGGGGGCTACGAGCAGTACTTC
few	TRBV4-2	.	TRBJ2-2	CASSQGSVTGELFF	TGTGCCAGCAGCCAAGGTTCAGTCACCGGGGAGCTGTTTTTT
few	TRBV11-2	.	TRBJ2-7	CASSHVRRSEQYF	TGTGCCAGCAGCCATGTCCGCCGGTCCGAGCAGTACTTC
few	TRBV7-8	.	TRBJ2-5	CASSRRSLETQYF	TGTGCCAGCAGCCGTCGGTCTCTAGAGACCCAGTACTTC
.	TRBV25-1	.	TRBJ2-7	CASTPSRGLREQYF	TGTGCCAGCACCCCCTCTCGGGGACTGAGGGAGCAGTACTTC
many	TRBV15	.	TRBJ2-7	CATSRDWDGGAQYF	TGTGCCACCAGCAGAGATTGGGACGGGGGAGCGCAGTACTTC
many	TRBV7-9	.	TRBJ2-1	CASSLENPYNEQFF	TGTGCCAGCAGCTTAGAAAACCCTTACAATGAGCAGTTCTTC
many	TRBV10-3	.	TRBJ2-3	CAISLQGVTDTQYF	TGTGCCATCAGTCTACAAGGGGTCACAGATACGCAGTATTTT
.	TRBV4-2	.	TRBJ1-6	CASSQDRAGYSPLHF	TGTGCCAGCAGCCAAGATCGGGCAGGTTATTCACCCCTCCACTTT
many	TRBV20-1	.	TRBJ2-2	CSASPVPSGELFF	TGCAGTGCTAGCCCCGTCCCCTCCGGGGAGCTGTTTTTT
.	TRBV7-8	.	TRBJ2-1	CASSLVRESDNEQFF	TGTGCCAGCAGCCTTGTCCGGGAATCTGACAATGAGCAGTTCTTC
.	TRBV24-1	TRBD1	TRBJ2-5	CATSDFVGGPETQYF	TGTGCCACCAGTGATTTTGTAGGGGGCCCGGAGACCCAGTACTTC
few	TRBV6-5	TRBD2	TRBJ2-1	CASSDPSGGYNEQFF	TGTGCCAGCAGCGACCCTAGCGGGGGCTACAATGAGCAGTTCTTC
.	TRBV12-3/TRBV12-4	.	TRBJ1-2	CASSPTGGSGGYTF	TGTGCCAGCAGCCCCACGGGGGGCTCGGGGGGCTACACCTTC
.	TRBV7-9	TRBD1	TRBJ1-4	CASSSQGAGEKLFF	TGTGCCAGCAGCTCCCAGGGGGCAGGGGAAAAACTGTTTTTT
few	TRBV29-1	.	TRBJ2-5	CSVGGQQETQYF	TGCAGCGTTGGCGGACAGCAGGAGACCCAGTACTTC
once	TRBV24-1	.	TRBJ2-3	CATSVLDTQYF	TGTGCCACCAGTGTTCTAGATACGCAGTATTTT
.	TRBV5-6	.	TRBJ2-1	CASSWRGASYNEQFF	TGTGCCAGCAGCTGGCGGGGAGCCTCCTACAATGAGCAGTTCTTC
few	TRBV12-3/TRBV12-4	TRBD1	TRBJ1-4	CASSLFRGTEKLFF	TGTGCCAGCAGTTTATTCAGGGGGACTGAAAAACTGTTTTTT
.	TRBV12-3/TRBV12-4	.	TRBJ1-1	CASSYGGRTEAFF	TGTGCCAGCAGTTACGGGGGTAGGACTGAAGCTTTCTTT
.	TRBV2	.	TRBJ1-1	CASGGGARGTEAFF	TGTGCCAGCGGGGGGGGGGCGCGGGGCACTGAAGCTTTCTTT
.	TRBV20-1	.	TRBJ2-1	CSAFLLEGSSYNEQFF	TGCAGTGCATTCCTCTTGGAGGGTAGCTCCTACAATGAGCAGTTCTTC
few	TRBV19	.	TRBJ2-1	CASSIGGEQFF	TGTGCCAGTAGTATAGGGGGTGAGCAGTTCTTC
.	TRBV5-1	.	TRBJ1-4	CASSEGDRLNEKLFF	TGCGCCAGCAGCGAGGGCGACCGGCTTAATGAAAAACTGTTTTTT
.	TRBV29-1	TRBD2	TRBJ2-4	CSVERRDAGVGSEAKNIQYF	TGCAGCGTTGAAAGGAGGGACGCGGGGGTGGGCTCGGAGGCCAAAAACATTCAGTACTTC
few	TRBV7-9	TRBD2	TRBJ2-7	CASSPRGGVYEQYF	TGTGCCAGCAGCCCTCGGGGAGGGGTATACGAGCAGTACTTC